The 8 T cell receptor beta chains below all came from one sample that was sequenced in a study of cytomegalovirus exposure and HLA in healthy donors. The PCR ran on 60 Vbeta and 13 Jbeta primers. Measured with immunoSEQ multiplex PCR; TCRdb has only the in-frame clones, and not every one. Of about 160,000 clones in the sample, around three quarters were seen once. Source material: PBMCs. All receptors come from a woman in her thirties or forties in good health and CMV-seronegative.

The V and J genes are TRBV5-4 and TRBJ2-7, with 9 bases identical to TRBD2. Germline CDR1 is SGHNT and CDR2 is YYREEE (reference sequence). The CDR3 runs to 15 residues. V lost 1 base and J lost 5; bases outside the gene matches: 7. CDR3 coding DNA: TGTGCCAGCAGCTTGCCCAGCGGGAGGATAGACGAGCAGTACTTC. Residues: CASSLPSGRIDEQYF.

V usage is TRBV6-1 and J usage is TRBJ2-7, with 10 bases lining up with TRBD1. V dropped 6 bases and J dropped 1; count of bases not matched to a gene: 6. This CDR3 comprises 15 residues. Per the germline V gene, CDR1 is MNHNS and CDR2 is SASEGT. Written as DNA, the CDR3 is TGTGCCAGCAGCTTGGGACAGGGGCTTTCCTACGAGCAGTACTTC. It is translated as CASSLGQGLSYEQYF.

This chain links TRBV4-2 with TRBJ2-3; 9 nucleotides line up with TRBD2. In germline, CDR1 is LGHNA, CDR2 YNFKEQ. V was clipped by 4 bases and J by 2 bases; unmatched bases: 7. The CDR3 length is 16 residues. The CDR3 loop reads CASSRTSETPTDTQYF. CDR3 sequence (DNA): TGTGCCAGCAGCCGGACTAGCGAAACACCCACAGATACGCAGTATTTT.

This clone showed up just a few times. For the CDR3, the DNA is TGTGCCAGCTCACCACCGTCGCAGGAGAACACTGAAGCTTTCTTT. It encodes CASSPPSQENTEAFF. This chain links TRBV18 with TRBJ1-1; D remains ambiguous. V was clipped by 0 bases and J by 1 base, with 9 bases between them. Germline V gene lookup returns CDR1 KGHSH and CDR2 LQKENI. This CDR3 spans 15 amino acids.

This clone was counted between two and nine times. This CDR3 reads CASSRTGTGQTEAFF. For the CDR3, the DNA is TGTGCCAGCAGTCGTACCGGGACAGGGCAAACTGAAGCTTTCTTT. The chain has TRBV16 and TRBJ1-1; TRBD1 agrees at 9 bases. The CDR3 loop spans 15 amino acids. Germline V gene data show CDR1 as KGHSY and CDR2 as FQNENV. With V trimmed by 6 bases and J by 5 bases, 10 bases remained unmatched.

V gene TRBV5-1 combines with J gene TRBJ2-1, with 10 bases fitting TRBD2. The CDR3 totals 15 residues. The germline gives CDR1 SGHRS, CDR2 YFSETQ. After removal of 0 bases from V and 9 bases from J, the junction contained 6 bases not matched to a gene. CDR3 in amino acids: CASSLVQAGGSEQFF. CDR3 DNA: TGCGCCAGCAGCTTGGTTCAAGCGGGAGGGTCTGAGCAGTTCTTC.

On this clone itself: In the same sample, other DNA sequences code for this CDR3. The rearrangement joins TRBV5-1 to TRBJ1-1; D remains ambiguous. Trimming stripped 0 bases from V and 1 base from J, with 7 bases between. Germline CDR1 and CDR2: SGHRS and YFSETQ. The CDR3 sequence is 14 residues long. The CDR3 here is CASSLDRTNTEAFF. The CDR3 bases are TGCGCCAGCAGCTTGGACAGAACGAACACTGAAGCTTTCTTT.

V usage is TRBV5-6 and J usage is TRBJ2-2; 11 bases are a match to TRBD1. Germline CDR1 is SGHDT and CDR2 is YYEEEE. The CDR3 consists of 15 residues. V was pared by 0 bases and J by 5 bases, with 0 bases of the junction left unmatched. The CDR3 DNA follows: TGTGCCAGCAGCTTGGGGGACAGGGGGACCGGGGAGCTGTTTTTT. It specifies CASSLGDRGTGELFF.